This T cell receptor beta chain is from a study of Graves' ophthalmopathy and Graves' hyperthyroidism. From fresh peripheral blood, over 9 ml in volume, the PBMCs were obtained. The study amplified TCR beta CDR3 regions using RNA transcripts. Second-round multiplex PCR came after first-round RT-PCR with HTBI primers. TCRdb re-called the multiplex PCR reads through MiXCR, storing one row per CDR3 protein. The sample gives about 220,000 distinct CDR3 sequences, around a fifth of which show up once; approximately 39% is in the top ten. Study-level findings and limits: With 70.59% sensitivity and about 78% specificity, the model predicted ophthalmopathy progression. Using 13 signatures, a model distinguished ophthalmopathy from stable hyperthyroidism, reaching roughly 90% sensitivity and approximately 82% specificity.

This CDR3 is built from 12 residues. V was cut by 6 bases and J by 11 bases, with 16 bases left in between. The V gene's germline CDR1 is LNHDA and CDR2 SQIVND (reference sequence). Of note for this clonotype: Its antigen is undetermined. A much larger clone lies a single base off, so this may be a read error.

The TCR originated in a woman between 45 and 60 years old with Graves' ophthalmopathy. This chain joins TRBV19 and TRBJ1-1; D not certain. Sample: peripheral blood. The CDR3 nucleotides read TGTGCCAGTAGAGTCCCGGGCTTGGGGGCTTTCTTT. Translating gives CASRVPGLGAFF.